This T cell receptor (beta chain) was recorded in a study of cytomegalovirus exposure and HLA in healthy donors. The study's findings and limits: Presence/absence analyses assumed roughly uniform sequencing depth across donors, which may not hold. A later analysis showed that HLA-associated TCR beta chains had undergone more clonal expansion than equally common others.

PCR used 60 Vbeta primers and 13 Jbeta primers. Here immunoSEQ multiplex PCR was the method, and the copy in TCRdb shows in-frame clones only, minus some. The top ten clones hold about a fifth of a sample with under 35,000 clones, roughly 60% of them seen once. The germline V gene has CDR1 SGHRS and CDR2 YFSETQ. The CDR3 sequence is 16 residues long. Trimming shortened V by 0 bases and J by 0 bases, and 12 bases separated the two germline ends. With respect to this clone: The antigen remains unidentified.

The sample was PBMCs. This receptor was obtained from a man between 45 and 60 years old in good health and CMV-seropositive. This chain links TRBV5-1 with TRBJ1-1; a weak D match, TRBD1 (6 bases). The CDR3 loop reads CASSLEGGMVNTEAFF. For the CDR3, the DNA is TGCGCCAGCAGCTTGGAAGGGGGAATGGTGAACACTGAAGCTTTCTTT.